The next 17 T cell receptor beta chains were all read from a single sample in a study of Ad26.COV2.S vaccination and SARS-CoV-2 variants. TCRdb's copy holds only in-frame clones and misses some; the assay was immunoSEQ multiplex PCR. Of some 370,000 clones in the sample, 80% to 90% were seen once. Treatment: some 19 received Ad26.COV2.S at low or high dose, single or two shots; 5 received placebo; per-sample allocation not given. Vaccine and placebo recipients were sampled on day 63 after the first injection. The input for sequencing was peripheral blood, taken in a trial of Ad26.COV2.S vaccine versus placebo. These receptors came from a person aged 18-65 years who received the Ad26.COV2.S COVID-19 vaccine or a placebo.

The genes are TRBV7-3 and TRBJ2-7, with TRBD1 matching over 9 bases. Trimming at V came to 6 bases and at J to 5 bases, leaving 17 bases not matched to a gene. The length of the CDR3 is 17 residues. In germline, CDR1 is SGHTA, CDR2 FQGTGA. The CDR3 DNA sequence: TGTGCCAGCAGTCTTAGGGATGGGACAGGGAATTTCAACGAGCAGTACTTC. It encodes CASSLRDGTGNFNEQYF.

CDR3 sequence: CASSLLTGFGEKLFF. CDR3 sequence (DNA): TGTGCCAGTAGTCTGTTGACAGGGTTTGGTGAAAAACTGTTTTTT. The chain uses TRBV19 and TRBJ1-4; TRBD1 agrees at 7 bases. The CDR3 has 15 amino acids. Germline assignment: CDR1 LNHDA and CDR2 SQIVND (reference sequence). V dropped 5 bases and J dropped 7; count of bases not matched to a gene: 10.

CDR3 sequence: CASSSSGGGGFDNQPQHF. Here the CDR3 DNA reads TGTGCCAGCAGTTCGTCAGGGGGAGGAGGTTTTGACAATCAGCCCCAGCATTTT. The rearrangement joins TRBV27 to TRBJ1-5; 7 bases are a match to TRBD1. The germline V gene has CDR1 MNHEY and CDR2 SMNVEV (reference sequence). The CDR3 contains 18 residues. Unmatched junction bases numbered 15, after V lost 4 bases and J lost 3 bases.

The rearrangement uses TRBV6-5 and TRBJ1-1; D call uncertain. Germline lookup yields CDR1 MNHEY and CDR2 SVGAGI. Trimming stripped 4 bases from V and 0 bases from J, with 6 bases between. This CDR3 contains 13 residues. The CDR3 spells CASSSDLNTEAFF. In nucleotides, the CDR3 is TGTGCCAGCAGTTCAGATCTGAACACTGAAGCTTTCTTT.

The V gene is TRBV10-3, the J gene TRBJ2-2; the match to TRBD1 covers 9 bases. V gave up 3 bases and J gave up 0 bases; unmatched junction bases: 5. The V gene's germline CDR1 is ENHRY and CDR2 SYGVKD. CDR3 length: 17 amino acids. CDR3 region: CAISDPGQGANTGELFF. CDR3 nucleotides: TGTGCCATCAGTGATCCGGGACAGGGCGCGAACACCGGGGAGCTGTTTTTT.

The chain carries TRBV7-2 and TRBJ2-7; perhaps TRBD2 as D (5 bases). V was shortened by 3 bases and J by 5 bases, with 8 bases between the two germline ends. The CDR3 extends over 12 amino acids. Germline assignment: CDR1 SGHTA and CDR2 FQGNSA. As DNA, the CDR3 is TGTGCCAGCAGCTTCGGACTTAACGAGCAGTACTTC. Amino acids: CASSFGLNEQYF.

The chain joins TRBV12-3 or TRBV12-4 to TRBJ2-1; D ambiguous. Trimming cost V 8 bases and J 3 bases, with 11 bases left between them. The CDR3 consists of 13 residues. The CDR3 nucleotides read TGTGCCAGCGAAGGGTCGGGCTACAATGAGCAGTTCTTC. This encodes CASEGSGYNEQFF.

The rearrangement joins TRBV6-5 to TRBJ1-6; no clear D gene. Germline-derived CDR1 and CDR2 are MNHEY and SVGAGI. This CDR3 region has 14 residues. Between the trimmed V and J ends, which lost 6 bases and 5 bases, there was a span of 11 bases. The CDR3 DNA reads TGTGCCAGCAGGGAGGGAAGTAATAATTCACCCCTCCACTTT. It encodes CASREGSNNSPLHF.

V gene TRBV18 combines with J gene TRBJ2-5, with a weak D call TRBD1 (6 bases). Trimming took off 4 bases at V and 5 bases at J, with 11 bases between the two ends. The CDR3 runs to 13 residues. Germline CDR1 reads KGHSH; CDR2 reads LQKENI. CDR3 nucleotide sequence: TGTGCCAGCTCACAACAGAGGGGGGAGACCCAGTACTTC. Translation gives CASSQQRGETQYF.

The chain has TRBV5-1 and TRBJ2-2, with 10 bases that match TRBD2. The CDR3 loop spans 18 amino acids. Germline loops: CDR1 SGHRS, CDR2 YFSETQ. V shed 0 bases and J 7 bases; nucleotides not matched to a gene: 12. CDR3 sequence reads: CASSLDPSGGGQRGELFF. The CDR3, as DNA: TGCGCCAGCAGCTTGGACCCTAGCGGGGGCGGCCAGCGCGGGGAGCTGTTTTTT. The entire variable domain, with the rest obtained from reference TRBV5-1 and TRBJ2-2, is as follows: KAGVTQTPRYLIKTRGQQVTLSCSPISGHRSVSWYQQTPGQGLQFLFEYFSETQRNKGNFPGRFSGRQFSNSRSEMNVSTLELGDSALYLCASSLDPSGGGQRGELFFGEGSRLTVL.

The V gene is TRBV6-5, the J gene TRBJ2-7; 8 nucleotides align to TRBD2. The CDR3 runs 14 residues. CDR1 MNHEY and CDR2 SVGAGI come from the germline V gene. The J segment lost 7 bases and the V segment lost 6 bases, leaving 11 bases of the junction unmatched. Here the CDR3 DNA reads TGTGCCAGCAGCCGAGAGCCGGGCGGGGGGGAGCAGTACTTC. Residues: CASSREPGGGEQYF.

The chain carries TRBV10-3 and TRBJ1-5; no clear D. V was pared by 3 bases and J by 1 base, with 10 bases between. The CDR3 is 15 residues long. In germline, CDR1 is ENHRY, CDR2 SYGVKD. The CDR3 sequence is CAISDEVGSNQPQHF. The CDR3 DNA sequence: TGTGCCATCAGTGATGAGGTGGGGAGCAATCAGCCCCAGCATTTT.

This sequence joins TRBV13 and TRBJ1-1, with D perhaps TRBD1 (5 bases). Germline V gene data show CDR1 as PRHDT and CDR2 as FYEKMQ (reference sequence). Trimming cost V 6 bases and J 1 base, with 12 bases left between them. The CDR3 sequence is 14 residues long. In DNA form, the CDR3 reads TGTGCCAGCAGGATACTACAGGAGAACACTGAAGCTTTCTTT. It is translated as CASRILQENTEAFF. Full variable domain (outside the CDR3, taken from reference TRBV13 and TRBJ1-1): AAGVIQSPRHLIKEKRETATLKCYPIPRHDTVYWYQQGPGQDPQFLISFYEKMQSDKGSIPDRFSAQQFSDYHSELNMSSLELGDSALYFCASRILQENTEAFFGQGTRLTVV.

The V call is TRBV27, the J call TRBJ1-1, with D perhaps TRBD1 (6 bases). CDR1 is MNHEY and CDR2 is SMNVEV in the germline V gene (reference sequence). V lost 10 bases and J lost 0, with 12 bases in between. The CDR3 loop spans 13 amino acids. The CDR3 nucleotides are TGTGCCACCCGGGACACCCTGAACACTGAAGCTTTCTTT. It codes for CATRDTLNTEAFF.

This chain's CDR3 is CASSPSDIGDSEKLFF. The CDR3 nucleotides read TGTGCCAGCAGTCCCTCTGATATAGGGGACAGTGAAAAACTGTTTTTT. The rearrangement joins TRBV6-6 to TRBJ1-4; TRBD1 matches at 7 bases. Germline trimming cut 5 bases from V and 7 bases from J; bases unmatched to any gene: 13. The length of the CDR3 is 16 residues. Germline V gives CDR1 MNHNY, CDR2 SVGAGI (reference sequence).

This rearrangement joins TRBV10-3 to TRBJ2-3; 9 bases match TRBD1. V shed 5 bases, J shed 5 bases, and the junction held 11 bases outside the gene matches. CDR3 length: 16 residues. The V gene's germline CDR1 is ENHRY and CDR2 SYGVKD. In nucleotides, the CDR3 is TGTGCCATCAGTTATTACGAGGACAGGGGCGAAGATACGCAGTATTTT. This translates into CAISYYEDRGEDTQYF.

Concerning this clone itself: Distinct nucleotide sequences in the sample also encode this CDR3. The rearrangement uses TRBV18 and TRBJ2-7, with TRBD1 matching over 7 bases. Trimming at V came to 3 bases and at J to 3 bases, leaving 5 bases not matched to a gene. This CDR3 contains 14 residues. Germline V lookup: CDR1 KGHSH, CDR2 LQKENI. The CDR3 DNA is TGTGCCAGCTCACCCACGGGGACAGTCTACGAGCAGTACTTC. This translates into CASSPTGTVYEQYF.